These 29 T cell receptor beta chains came from one sample sequenced in a study of tumor-infiltrating lymphocytes in primary liver carcinoma. Co-extraction yielded RNA and DNA from 20-30 mg of unsorted bulk tissue. A primer in the constant region served to generate TCR beta cDNA from roughly 520 ng of total RNA. It was through three nested multiplex PCR rounds of slightly modified ARM-PCR that TCR beta libraries arose. TRBV1-TRBV30 forward primers and a C-beta reverse primer were used in the first two PCR rounds, which each ran for 9 to 10 cycles. TCRdb re-called the multiplex PCR reads with MiXCR, one entry per CDR3 protein. The sample carries roughly 22,000 distinct CDR3 sequences, around 82% recorded once. Sequencing used liver tumor tissue from sampling region 2. Documented subset: tumor region T2, inferior pole. These TCRs come from a woman aged 25 to 39 with primary liver carcinoma and hepatitis B virus infection.

This clonotype was seen many times. A much larger clonotype is one base distant, so this may be a read error. The V gene is TRBV10-2, the J gene TRBJ1-1; D uncertain. The CDR3 runs 14 residues. V lost 0 bases and J lost 3, with 8 bases in between. Germline loops: CDR1 WSHSY, CDR2 SAAADI. The CDR3 sequence: CASSESKADTEAFF. The CDR3, as DNA: TGCGCCAGCAGTGAGTCGAAGGCGGACACTGAAGCTTTCTTT.

The table lists this clonotype with many counts. The rearrangement links TRBV6-6 to TRBJ1-1; D gene ambiguous. The germline V gene encodes CDR1 MNHNY and CDR2 SVGAGI (reference sequence). The V end was cut by 5 bases, the J end by 4 bases, with 14 bases between. The CDR3 loop spans 14 amino acids. CDR3 sequence: CASSPDASRTEAFF. CDR3 nucleotide sequence: TGTGCCAGCAGTCCCGACGCATCCCGCACTGAAGCTTTCTTT.

This clonotype has just one count. Because it lacks the conserved phenylalanine or tryptophan at the end, this CDR3 is likely a read error. The CDR3 here is CASSARDRGRKRWSNAEAFL. The CDR3 nucleotides read TGTGCCAGTAGCGCTCGGGACAGGGGGCGCAAGAGGTGGAGTAACGCTGAAGCTTTCTTG. J is TRBJ1-1 and V is TRBV11-2; TRBD1 aligns across 12 bases. The CDR3 runs 20 residues. Germline V CDR1 and CDR2: SGHAT, FQNNGV. Unmatched junction bases numbered 26, after V lost 9 bases and J lost 6 bases.

As for this clonotype: The conserved phenylalanine or tryptophan is not found at the CDR3 terminus, so this likely reflects a read error. The rearrangement links TRBV5-1 to TRBJ2-7, with D possibly TRBD1 on 6 matching bases. Germline V gene lookup returns CDR1 SGHRS and CDR2 YFSETQ. The CDR3 has 13 amino acids. The CDR3 reads CASSWDKAYEQYL. The CDR3 nucleotides read TGCGCCAGCAGCTGGGACAAGGCCTACGAACAGTACCTC.

In the case of this clonotype: This may be a read error, as it is one base from a much larger clone. The chain couples TRBV29-1 to TRBJ2-5; a weak D match, TRBD2 (6 bases). The CDR3 length is 13 residues. The germline V gene encodes CDR1 SQVTM and CDR2 ANQGSEA. The V end was cut by 3 bases, the J end by 5 bases, with 13 bases between. In nucleotides, the CDR3 is TGCAGCGTTGAGGGACTTAACGACGAGACCCAGTACTTC. Its protein is CSVEGLNDETQYF. Looking up the rest from reference TRBV29-1 and TRBJ2-5 gives the full variable domain: SAVISQKPSRDICQRGTSLTIQCQVDSQVTMMFWYRQQPGQSLTLIATANQGSEATYESGFVIDKFPISRPNLTFSTLTVSNMSPEDSSIYLCSVEGLNDETQYFGPGTRLLVL.

The J gene is TRBJ2-3, the V gene TRBV5-4, with a possible D match to TRBD2 (6 bases). Germline assignment: CDR1 SGHNT and CDR2 YYREEE (reference sequence). The CDR3 is 18 amino acids. V shed 5 bases and J shed 6 bases, with 28 bases lying between them. CDR3 nucleotide sequence: TGTGCCAGCAGTAACCCGGCGGATAGCGGAAGTCGGACTGATACGCAGTATTTT. This encodes CASSNPADSGSRTDTQYF.

In the case of this clonotype: An end of the junction does not agree with germline; a read error may underlie this. The chain links TRBV12-3 or TRBV12-4 to TRBJ2-5, with D possibly TRBD2 on 5 matching bases. There are 15 residues in the CDR3. The CDR3 loop reads CARNTYPGSEETQYF. The CDR3 DNA sequence: TGTGCCAGGAACACCTACCCCGGTAGCGAAGAGACACAGTACTTC.

In the case of this clonotype: A read error may produce the germline difference seen at one junction end. The rearrangement joins TRBV2 to TRBJ2-3; maybe TRBD2 (5 bases). The CDR3 has 14 amino acids. Germline values: CDR1 SNHLY, CDR2 FYNNEI. CDR3: CAISDERVTDTQYF. CDR3 in DNA: TGTGCCATCAGTGATGAGAGGGTAACGGATACGCAGTATTTT.

V is TRBV5-6 and J is TRBJ2-1; TRBD2 agrees at 11 bases. CDR3 length: 19 amino acids. J lost 6 bases, V lost 8 bases, and 22 bases had no gene match. The germline V gene has CDR1 SGHDT and CDR2 YYEEEE. The CDR3 sequence is CARRGYGTSGGPTFNEQFF. The CDR3 DNA follows: TGTGCCAGGAGGGGGTACGGGACTAGCGGAGGTCCAACCTTCAATGAGCAGTTCTTC.

This clonotype has at least ten counts. The chain's CDR3 is CASSGGGGNQPQHF. CDR3 nucleotides: TGTGCCAGCAGTGGGGGAGGGGGCAATCAGCCCCAGCATTTT. J is TRBJ1-5 and V is TRBV2, with a weak D call TRBD1 (5 bases). Trimming cost V 4 bases and J 2 bases, with 9 bases left between them. The CDR3 extends over 14 amino acids. Germline assignment: CDR1 SNHLY and CDR2 FYNNEI.

As for this clonotype: A much larger clone differs by one base, so this may be a read error. The chain is built from TRBV11-2 and TRBJ1-2; TRBD1 is a possible D gene (6 bases). The CDR3 has 14 amino acids. CDR1 is SGHAT, CDR2 FQNNGV, per germline. The V and J ends lost 5 bases and 3 bases respectively, with 13 bases between them. The DNA for the CDR3 is TGTGCCAGCAGCCCAGCCAACAGGGACTATGGCTACACCTTC. Protein sequence: CASSPANRDYGYTF.

A few counts support this clonotype. A read error may produce the germline difference seen at one junction end. This rearrangement joins TRBV6-5 to TRBJ2-7; no clear D. The CDR3 covers 14 residues. CDR1 MNHEY and CDR2 SVGAGI come from the germline V gene. CDR3 amino acids: CASSLFPPPYDQNF. The CDR3 nucleotides are TGTGCCAGCAGTCTCTTTCCCCCCCCCTACGACCAGAACTTC.

This clonotype was recorded many times. This rearrangement joins TRBV9 to TRBJ1-1; TRBD1 might be the D (5 bases). V shed 0 bases and J shed 7 bases, with 10 bases lying between them. Looked up from germline, CDR1 is SGDLS and CDR2 is YYNGEE. The CDR3 sequence is 13 residues long. The CDR3, as DNA: TGTGCCAGCAGCGTAGGGGACGTGGTTGAAGCTTTCTTT. It encodes CASSVGDVVEAFF.

About this clonotype: A read error may account for a junction end that differs from germline. In nucleotides, the CDR3 is TGTGCCAGCAGCCTTGGGGCCGTGTACACAGATACGCAGTACTTT. Residues: CASSLGAVYTDTQYF. The rearrangement uses TRBV6-5 and TRBJ2-3; perhaps TRBD1 as D (5 bases). The CDR3 is 15 residues long. Germline V gives CDR1 MNHEY, CDR2 SVGAGI.

The rearrangement uses TRBV11-1 and TRBJ2-7, with D perhaps matching TRBD1 (6 bases). Trimming cost V 7 bases and J 4 bases, with 17 bases left between them. This CDR3 contains 14 residues. Germline CDR1 SGHAT, CDR2 FQDESV (reference sequence). The CDR3: CASNATGSGYEQYF. DNA for the CDR3: TGTGCCAGCAACGCTACAGGGAGTGGTTACGAGCAGTACTTC.

The V and J genes are TRBV11-2 and TRBJ1-1; D uncertain. V gave up 7 bases and J gave up 6 bases, with 18 bases separating them. The CDR3 has 14 amino acids. Per the germline V gene, CDR1 is SGHAT and CDR2 is FQNNGV. CDR3 DNA sequence: TGTGCCAGCAAATATACAGAGGGAAGGGCTGAAGCTTTCTTT. It yields the protein CASKYTEGRAEAFF.

This clonotype turned up a few times. The conserved phenylalanine or tryptophan normally closing the CDR3 is absent here, so this likely arose from a read error. The V call is TRBV29-1, the J call TRBJ2-1; D gene uncertain. CDR3 length: 12 amino acids. The V gene's germline CDR1 is SQVTM and CDR2 ANQGSEA. The CDR3 DNA follows: TGCAGGGTCCTAAGGGACTACAATGAGCAGTTCTGC. Translating gives CRVLRDYNEQFC.

This chain links TRBV7-8 with TRBJ1-1; TRBD1 aligns across 10 bases. The CDR3 contains 18 residues. Trimming at V came to 7 bases and at J to 14 bases, leaving 28 bases not matched to a gene. The germline CDR1 and CDR2 sequences are SGHVS and FQNEAQ. CDR3 sequence reads: CASTKYSGTGVINTETFF. The CDR3 DNA follows: TGTGCCAGCACTAAATATTCCGGGACAGGGGTCATAAACACTGAAACCTTCTTT.

This clonotype was observed a few times. A much larger clone lies a single base off, so this may be a read error. This rearrangement joins TRBV29-1 to TRBJ2-1, with TRBD1 matching 11 bases. The V gene's germline CDR1 is SQVTM and CDR2 ANQGSEA. CDR3 length equals 14 residues. CDR3 bases: TGCAGCGGATTGCCGGGACAGGGGGTGGATGAGCAGTCCTTC. It encodes CSGLPGQGVDEQSF.

In regard to this clonotype: The junction departs from the called germline gene at one end, perhaps through a read error. This chain links TRBV11-2 with TRBJ2-3; 8 bases are shared with TRBD2. The CDR3 loop spans 17 amino acids. The germline V gene encodes CDR1 SGHAT and CDR2 FQNNGV. The CDR3, as DNA: TGTGCCACCAGCCATCGAGGGAGCGGGAGCTTCACAGATACGCAGTATTTT. Protein sequence: CATSHRGSGSFTDTQYF.

J is TRBJ2-1 and V is TRBV11-2, with D perhaps TRBD2 (7 bases). Germline loops: CDR1 SGHAT, CDR2 FQNNGV. The ends were cut back, 5 bases at V and 10 bases at J, with 18 bases in the middle. This CDR3 is built from 14 residues. CDR3 DNA: TGTGCCAGCAGCCGCGGGGGCCCCATTCCCGAGCAGTTCTTC. Its translation: CASSRGGPIPEQFF.

Concerning this clonotype itself: One end of the junction does not line up with germline, which may come from a read error. The chain employs TRBV11-3 and TRBJ2-1, with 14 bases fitting TRBD2. Looked up from germline, CDR1 is SGHNT and CDR2 is YENEEA. The CDR3 covers 15 residues. The DNA of the CDR3 is TGTGCAAGCAGCCGACTAGCGGGGGGGAGCTATGAGCAGTTCTTC. Its translation is CASSRLAGGSYEQFF. Variable domain in full (rest from reference TRBV11-3 and TRBJ2-1): EAGVVQSPRYKIIEKKQPVAFWCNPISGHNTLYWYLQNLGQGPELLIRYENEEAVDDSQLPKDRFSAERLKGVDSTLKIQPAELGDSAVYLCASSRLAGGSYEQFFGPGTRLTVL.

In the case of this clonotype: The conserved final phenylalanine or tryptophan is absent from the CDR3, which likely points to a read error. The DNA is left out, because the CDR3 cannot be placed on it with certainty; the CDR3 is given as TCRdb lists it. The chain carries TRBV4-3 and TRBJ1-1. In germline, CDR1 is LGHNA, CDR2 YSLEER. Counting both end residues, the CDR3 totals 13 amino acids. The CDR3 reads CASSQDPGFPAVS.

In the case of this clonotype: A read error may be the cause here, since a much bigger clone is one base away. This sequence joins TRBV19 and TRBJ1-1; D is unclear. Looked up from germline, CDR1 is LNHDA and CDR2 is SQIVND (reference sequence). This CDR3 region has 16 residues. V lost 5 bases and J lost 8, with 24 bases in between. As DNA, the CDR3 is TGTGCCAGTAGTGCCGAGTCTACACATGGGCACAAGGAAGCTTTCTTT. It codes for CASSAESTHGHKEAFF.

This clonotype occurred many times. Mismatch with germline at one junction end may stem from a read error. The rearrangement joins TRBV11-1 to TRBJ2-7; D not certain. This CDR3 spans 13 amino acids. The germline CDR1 and CDR2 sequences are SGHAT and FQDESV (reference sequence). The chain's CDR3 is CASSLGYLRDQYF. For the CDR3, the DNA is TGTGCCAGCAGCTTAGGATACCTCCGTGACCAGTACTTT.

Comments on this clonotype: At one end the junction does not follow the germline gene, possibly because of a read error. The chain couples TRBV10-3 to TRBJ1-1, with a possible D match to TRBD1 (6 bases). In germline, CDR1 is ENHRY, CDR2 SYGVKD. The CDR3 length is 15 residues. The CDR3 coding sequence is TGTGCCGTCAGTACCGGGACAAGGCTGAACATTGAAGCTTTCTTT. Translated, it gives CAVSTGTRLNIEAFF.

This chain joins TRBV5-4 and TRBJ1-2, with D uncertain. The CDR3 length is 13 residues. Germline V gene sequence: CDR1 SGHNT, CDR2 YYREEE (reference sequence). V gave up 4 bases and J gave up 7 bases, with 14 bases separating them. The CDR3, as DNA: TGTGCCAGCAGCCCATTTCACGATTGTGGCTACACCTTC. Translation: CASSPFHDCGYTF.

By sample share, this clonotype is large. The CDR3, as DNA: TGTGCCAGCAGCTTAGGGCCCTATGTCTACGAGCAGTACTTC. Translation: CASSLGPYVYEQYF. The chain combines TRBV4-2 with TRBJ2-7; no clear D gene. CDR1 is LGHNA and CDR2 is YNFKEQ in the germline V gene. The CDR3 totals 14 residues. Trimming cost V 5 bases and J 3 bases, with 14 bases left between them.

The CDR3 region has the DNA TGTACAAGCGGCTTAGGGCCCTATGTCTACGAGCAGTACTTC. Its protein is CTSGLGPYVYEQYF. This rearrangement joins TRBV4-2 to TRBJ2-7, with D perhaps TRBD2 (5 bases). This CDR3 contains 14 residues. Germline-derived CDR1 and CDR2 are LGHNA and YNFKEQ.